The T cell receptor (beta chain) under discussion was sequenced for a study of blood T cells in healthy people across ages. With a J-beta primer mix and a sample-barcoded 5' primer, a second PCR ran about 7 to 11 cycles. TCRdb re-called the 5' RACE reads with MiXCR, one entry per CDR3 protein. This sample has hundreds of thousands of distinct CDR3 sequences, with 56% found just once. Germline V gene lookup returns CDR1 SEHNR and CDR2 FQNEAQ (reference sequence). The CDR3 is made up of 14 amino acids. Trimming removed 5 bases at V and 2 bases at J, with 13 bases between. In its sample, this clonotype was seen a few times.

The TCR sequence derives from a man in his forties or fifties in good health. The chain carries TRBV7-9 and TRBJ2-7; no definite D call. The sample was blood. CDR3 bases: TGTGCCAGCAGCCCCGGGCGCGACCCCTACGAGCAGTACTTC. It specifies CASSPGRDPYEQYF.